These 21 T cell receptor beta chains were all obtained from the same sample, sequenced in a study of T cell repertoires in cytomegalovirus infection. TCRdb processed the reads anew with MiXCR; each CDR3 protein has one entry. The sample includes some 800,000 distinct CDR3 sequences, 29% of them seen just once. Their antigens remain unidentified. Sequencing was performed on cultured CD8+ T cells from PBMCs, taken from culture after CMV antigen stimulation. The origin of the receptors is a human donor in good health (CMV status not recorded). Some clones in this sample may be carry-over from other donors' samples.

In this sample, this clonotype turned up a few times. This chain joins TRBV2 and TRBJ2-7; D gene uncertain. Germline-derived CDR1 and CDR2 are SNHLY and FYNNEI. Trimming took off 8 bases at V and 1 base at J, with 15 bases between the two ends. This CDR3 is 14 amino acids long. The CDR3 DNA reads TGTGCCAGCCTCCCCGGTACCGGGTCCTACGAGCAGTACGTC. This gives the protein CASLPGTGSYEQYV.

This clonotype occurred many times. The rearrangement links TRBV7-9 to TRBJ2-5, with D perhaps matching TRBD1 (5 bases). Germline assignment: CDR1 SEHNR and CDR2 FQNEAQ (reference sequence). Trimming shortened V by 5 bases and J by 1 base, and 11 bases separated the two germline ends. The CDR3 covers 14 residues. The CDR3 is CASSRAQGQETQYF. CDR3 nucleotides: TGTGCCAGCAGCCGGGCCCAGGGCCAAGAGACCCAGTACTTC.

In its sample, this clonotype was seen many times. The J gene is TRBJ2-1, the V gene TRBV6-5; 12 bases are a match to TRBD1. The CDR3 has 13 residues. The V segment lost 11 bases and the J segment 8 bases; nucleotides outside the gene matches: 7. Germline CDR1 MNHEY, CDR2 SVGAGI. The CDR3 region has the DNA TGTGCCTCCGGGACAGGGGGCTGGGATGAGCAGTTCTTC. This translates into CASGTGGWDEQFF.

This rearrangement joins TRBV7-3 to TRBJ2-3; TRBD2 matches 7 bases. This CDR3 has 15 residues. From germline, CDR1 is SGHTA and CDR2 FQGTGA. Trimming cost V 4 bases and J 1 base; bases outside gene matches: 5. Here the CDR3 reads CASSWGGGGTDTQYF. For the CDR3, the DNA is TGTGCCAGCAGCTGGGGGGGGGGTGGCACAGATACGCAGTATTTT.

This clonotype was observed a few times. The rearrangement uses TRBV20-1 and TRBJ1-1; D call uncertain. CDR1 is DFQATT and CDR2 is SNEGSKA in the germline V gene (reference sequence). Trimming left V 0 bases short and J 8 bases short, with 13 bases between. The CDR3 has 13 residues. The CDR3 region is CSARDVDNLEAFF. The DNA of the CDR3 is TGCAGTGCTAGAGATGTGGATAATTTGGAAGCTTTCTTT.

This clonotype was seen ten or more times. The chain couples TRBV19 to TRBJ2-2; 8 bases are a match to TRBD1. Germline CDR1 is LNHDA and CDR2 is SQIVND (reference sequence). This CDR3 is built from 17 residues. J was trimmed by 3 bases and V by 5 bases; bases with no gene match: 11. The CDR3 protein is CASSPDRVGEDTGELFF. In DNA, the CDR3 is TGTGCCAGTAGTCCGGACAGGGTGGGAGAAGACACCGGGGAGCTGTTTTTT.

CDR3 sequence: CASSEAGTGGFVAGELFF. In DNA form, the CDR3 reads TGTGCCAGCAGTGAAGCCGGGACAGGGGGCTTTGTCGCCGGGGAGCTGTTTTTT. The genes are TRBV6-1 and TRBJ2-2; 12 bases map to TRBD1. The CDR3 totals 18 residues. Germline CDR1 is MNHNS and CDR2 is SASEGT. V shed 0 bases and J 6 bases; nucleotides not matched to a gene: 8.

The gene calls are TRBV4-2 and TRBJ2-2; D may correspond to TRBD1 or TRBD2 (5 bases each). Trimming stripped 0 bases from V and 4 bases from J, with 21 bases between. The V gene's germline CDR1 is LGHNA and CDR2 YNFKEQ. The CDR3 covers 19 residues. CDR3 in amino acids: CASSQEGTFDLRGTGELFF. The DNA of the CDR3 is TGTGCCAGCAGCCAAGAGGGGACCTTCGACCTAAGGGGCACCGGGGAGCTGTTTTTT.

Details on this clonotype: The junction and the germline gene differ at one end; a read error may be behind it. J is TRBJ1-2 and V is TRBV7-3, with D unresolved. Per the germline V gene, CDR1 is SGHTA and CDR2 is FQGTGA. This CDR3 is built from 12 residues. The CDR3 DNA is TGTGCCAGCAGCTTAGGCGGTTATGGCCACACCTTC. Its translation: CASSLGGYGHTF.

The table lists this clonotype with many counts. The chain employs TRBV7-9 and TRBJ1-2; a possible D gene is TRBD1 (6 bases). Germline CDR1 reads SEHNR; CDR2 reads FQNEAQ (reference sequence). The V end was cut by 7 bases, the J end by 2 bases, with 11 bases between. This CDR3 contains 13 residues. This CDR3 is CASTYTGNYGYTF. CDR3 nucleotides: TGTGCCAGCACCTATACAGGGAACTATGGCTACACCTTC.

This clonotype has more than one count but fewer than ten. The rearrangement links TRBV6-6 to TRBJ1-4, with TRBD1 matching 9 bases. Germline V lookup: CDR1 MNHNY, CDR2 SVGAGI (reference sequence). Trimming cost V 2 bases and J 8 bases; bases outside gene matches: 6. This CDR3 is 15 amino acids long. CDR3 DNA: TGTGCCAGCAGTTACCCCGGACAGGGGAGAGAAAAACTGTTTTTT. It specifies CASSYPGQGREKLFF.

As concerns this clonotype: One end of the junction varies from germline; a read error may be responsible. The chain is built from TRBV18 and TRBJ2-3; TRBD2 aligns across 11 bases. Per germline, CDR1 KGHSH and CDR2 LQKENI. The CDR3 loop spans 15 amino acids. CDR3 in DNA: TGTGTCAGCTCACTGACTAGCGGGGACACAGATACGCAGTATTTT. As protein: CVSSLTSGDTDTQYF.

This clonotype was counted many times. The DNA for the CDR3 is TGTGCCAGCAGCTTAACGTCGCAGGGATACAATGAGCAGTTCTTC. It yields the protein CASSLTSQGYNEQFF. The chain uses TRBV7-3 and TRBJ2-1, with a possible D match to TRBD1 (5 bases). CDR3 length: 15 residues. Deletions cut 0 bases from V and 4 bases from J, with 10 bases between. Germline CDR1 SGHTA, CDR2 FQGTGA.

This clonotype has a handful of counts. V usage is TRBV7-6 and J usage is TRBJ2-7; 9 nucleotides agree with TRBD1. This CDR3 comprises 16 residues. Germline lookup yields CDR1 SGHVS and CDR2 FNYEAQ. V shed 0 bases, J shed 3 bases, and the junction held 6 bases outside the gene matches. CDR3 sequence reads: CASSLAPGQGDYEQYF. CDR3 bases: TGTGCCAGCAGCTTAGCGCCGGGACAGGGTGACTACGAGCAGTACTTC. Filled out from reference TRBV7-6 and TRBJ2-7, the complete variable domain reads GAGVSQSPRYKVTKRGQDVALRCDPISGHVSLYWYRQALGQGPEFLTYFNYEAQQDKSGLPNDRFSAERPEGSISTLTIQRTEQRDSAMYRCASSLAPGQGDYEQYFGPGTRLTVT.

This clonotype was seen more than once but under ten times. This chain joins TRBV7-9 and TRBJ1-2, with unresolved D. The germline V and J ends were trimmed by 3 bases and 6 bases, with 11 bases remaining between them. There are 13 residues in the CDR3. Germline V gives CDR1 SEHNR, CDR2 FQNEAQ (reference sequence). CDR3 loop: CASSLATYNGYTF. The CDR3 coding sequence is TGTGCCAGCAGCTTGGCGACCTATAATGGCTACACCTTC.

The genes are TRBV27 and TRBJ2-7; 11 nucleotides agree with TRBD2. Germline V lookup: CDR1 MNHEY, CDR2 SMNVEV (reference sequence). The CDR3 is 14 amino acids. V dropped 8 bases and J dropped 3; count of bases not matched to a gene: 6. Written as DNA, the CDR3 is TGTGCCAGCCAAAGACTAGCGGGAATCTACGAGCAGTACGTC. It encodes CASQRLAGIYEQYV.

The V gene is TRBV5-6, the J gene TRBJ1-2; 8 bases match TRBD1. The germline gives CDR1 SGHDT, CDR2 YYEEEE. Trimming removed 3 bases from V and 2 bases from J; junction bases left unmatched: 6. There are 15 residues in the CDR3. In nucleotides, the CDR3 is TGTGCCAGCAGCTATGGACAGGGCCTAAACTATGGCTACACCTTC. Translation: CASSYGQGLNYGYTF.

The chain recombines TRBV7-9 with TRBJ2-4; tentatively, D is TRBD1 (6 bases). The length of the CDR3 is 13 residues. V was clipped by 5 bases and J by 5 bases, with 10 bases between them. CDR1 and CDR2 from the germline V gene are SEHNR and FQNEAQ (reference sequence). The chain's CDR3 is CASSPRTENIQYF. In DNA, the CDR3 is TGTGCCAGCAGCCCTCGGACAGAAAACATTCAGTACTTC.

V is TRBV15 and J is TRBJ1-1; maybe TRBD1 (6 bases). The length of the CDR3 is 13 residues. In germline, CDR1 is LNHNV, CDR2 YYDKDF (reference sequence). The V and J ends lost 0 bases and 11 bases respectively, with 13 bases between them. The CDR3 nucleotides are TGTGCCACCAGCAGAGATGGGGGCAGCCCGGCTTTCTTT. Its translation: CATSRDGGSPAFF.

The V gene is TRBV28, the J gene TRBJ2-1; 7 bases fit TRBD2. The CDR3 loop spans 19 amino acids. Per the germline V gene, CDR1 is MDHEN and CDR2 is SYDVKM. The junction had 24 bases not matched to a gene; V was cut back by 3 bases and J by 10 bases. CDR3 protein: CASSFPRVRGEGIMEEQFF. In DNA form, the CDR3 reads TGTGCCAGCAGTTTCCCGCGCGTTCGGGGGGAAGGTATTATGGAGGAGCAGTTCTTC. The full variable domain, completed using reference TRBV28 and TRBJ2-1, is DVKVTQSSRYLVKRTGEKVFLECVQDMDHENMFWYRQDPGLGLRLIYFSYDVKMKEKGDIPEGYSVSREKKERFSLILESASTNQTSMYLCASSFPRVRGEGIMEEQFFGPGTRLTVL.

In this sample, this clonotype turned up many times. J is TRBJ2-7 and V is TRBV6-2 or TRBV6-3; no firm D call. Trimming left V 2 bases short and J 5 bases short, with 4 bases between. CDR3 length equals 11 residues. Germline values: CDR1 MNHEY, CDR2 SVGEGT. DNA for the CDR3: TGTGCCAGCAGTTACGGCGACGAGCAGTACTTC. Translated, it gives CASSYGDEQYF.